This T cell receptor (beta chain) is drawn from a study of cytomegalovirus exposure and HLA in healthy donors. Researchers ran the PCR with 60 Vbeta and 13 Jbeta primers. Measured with immunoSEQ multiplex PCR; TCRdb has only the in-frame clones, and not every one. This repertoire shows 150,000 to 200,000 clones, approximately 85% found once; its top ten account for roughly 10%. At sampling all donors were nominally healthy, likely with unrecorded immune exposures. This CDR3 spans 16 amino acids. V was clipped by 5 bases and J by 5 bases, with 18 bases between them. CDR1 and CDR2 from the germline V gene are LNHDA and SQIVND (reference sequence). Whole-study findings and limits: Common viral pathogens (according to a later analysis) appeared linked to several of the most significant clusters. When analyzed later, the rates of TCR association showed variation by HLA locus, with DRB1 the most and HLA-C the fewest. Most of the TCR beta V segments (in an earlier analysis) were productive either about 87% or about 30% of the time.

This clone occurred a few times. Its antigen is undetermined. This rearrangement joins TRBV19 to TRBJ1-4; a possible D gene is TRBD1 (5 bases). Sequencing was carried out using PBMCs. The origin of this receptor is a man between 18 and 35 years old in good health and CMV-seropositive. The CDR3 loop reads CASSWRPGGENEKLFF. Here the CDR3 DNA reads TGTGCCAGTAGTTGGAGACCCGGGGGAGAAAATGAAAAACTGTTTTTT.